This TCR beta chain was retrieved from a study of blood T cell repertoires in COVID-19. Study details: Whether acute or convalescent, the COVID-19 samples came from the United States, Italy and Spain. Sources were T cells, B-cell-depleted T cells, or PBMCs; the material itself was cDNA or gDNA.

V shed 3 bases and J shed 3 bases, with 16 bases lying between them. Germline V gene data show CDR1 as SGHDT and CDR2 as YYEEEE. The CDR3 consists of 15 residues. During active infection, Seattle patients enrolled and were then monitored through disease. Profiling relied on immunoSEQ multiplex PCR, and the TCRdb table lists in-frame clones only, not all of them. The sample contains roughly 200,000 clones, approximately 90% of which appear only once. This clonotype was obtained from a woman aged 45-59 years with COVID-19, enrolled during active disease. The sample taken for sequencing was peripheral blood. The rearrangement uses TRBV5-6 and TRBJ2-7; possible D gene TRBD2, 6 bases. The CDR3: CASSWGRGSLYEQYV. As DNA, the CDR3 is TGTGCCAGCAGCTGGGGACGGGGGTCCCTCTACGAGCAGTACGTC.